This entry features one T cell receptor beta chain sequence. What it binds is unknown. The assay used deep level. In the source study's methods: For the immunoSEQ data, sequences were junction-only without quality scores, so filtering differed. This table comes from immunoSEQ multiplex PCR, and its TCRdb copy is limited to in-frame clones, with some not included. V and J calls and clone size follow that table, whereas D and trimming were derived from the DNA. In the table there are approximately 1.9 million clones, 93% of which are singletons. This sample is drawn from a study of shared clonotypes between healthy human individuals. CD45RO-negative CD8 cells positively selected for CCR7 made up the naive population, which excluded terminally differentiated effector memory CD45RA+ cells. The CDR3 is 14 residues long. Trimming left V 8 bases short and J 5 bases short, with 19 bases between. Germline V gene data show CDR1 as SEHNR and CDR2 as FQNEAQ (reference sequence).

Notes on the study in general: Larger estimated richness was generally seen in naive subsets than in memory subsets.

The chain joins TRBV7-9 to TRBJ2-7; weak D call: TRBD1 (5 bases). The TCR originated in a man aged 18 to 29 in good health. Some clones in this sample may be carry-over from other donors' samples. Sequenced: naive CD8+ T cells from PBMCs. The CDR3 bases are TGTGCCAGCTATCCCCCGGCAGGGTCGAACGAGCAGTACTTC. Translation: CASYPPAGSNEQYF.